This T cell receptor beta chain was captured in a study of blood T cell repertoires in COVID-19. CDR1 and CDR2 from the germline V gene are SGHRS and YFSETQ. The CDR3 has 13 residues. V was pared by 3 bases and J by 3 bases, with 1 base of the junction left unmatched. Profiling relied on immunoSEQ multiplex PCR, and the TCRdb table lists in-frame clones only, not all of them. Altogether 65,000 to 95,000 clones are present, under 80% being singletons, with the ten largest covering around a sixth. Sequencing input: peripheral blood. The chain uses TRBV5-1 and TRBJ1-2, with 8 nucleotides matching TRBD1. The receptor was derived from a human donor in a cohort sampled during active COVID-19. The chain's CDR3 is CASSSGQDYGYTF. The CDR3 DNA reads as TGCGCCAGCAGCTCGGGACAGGACTATGGCTACACCTTC.